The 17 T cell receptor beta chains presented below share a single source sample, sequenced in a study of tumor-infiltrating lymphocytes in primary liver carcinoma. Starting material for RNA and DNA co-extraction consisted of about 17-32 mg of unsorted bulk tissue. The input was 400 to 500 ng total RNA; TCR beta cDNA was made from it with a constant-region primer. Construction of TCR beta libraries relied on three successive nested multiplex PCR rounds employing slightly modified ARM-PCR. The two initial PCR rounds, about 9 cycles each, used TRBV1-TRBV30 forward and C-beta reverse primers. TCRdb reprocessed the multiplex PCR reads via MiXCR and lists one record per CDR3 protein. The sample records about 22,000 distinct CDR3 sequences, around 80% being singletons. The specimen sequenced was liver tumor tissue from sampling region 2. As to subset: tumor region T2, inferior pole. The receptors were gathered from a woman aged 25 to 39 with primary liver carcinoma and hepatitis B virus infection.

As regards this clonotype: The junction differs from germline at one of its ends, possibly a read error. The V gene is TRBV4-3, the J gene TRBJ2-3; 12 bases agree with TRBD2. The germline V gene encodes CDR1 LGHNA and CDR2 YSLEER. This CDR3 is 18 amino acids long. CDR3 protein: CASSQDGLAGGPTDTQYF. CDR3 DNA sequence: TGCGCCAGCAGCCAAGATGGCCTAGCGGGAGGGCCAACAGACACGCAGTATTTT.

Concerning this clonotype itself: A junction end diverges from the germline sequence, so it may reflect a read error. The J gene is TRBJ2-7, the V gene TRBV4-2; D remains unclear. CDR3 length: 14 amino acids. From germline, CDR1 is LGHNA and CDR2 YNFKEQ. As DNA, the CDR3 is TGTGACAGCAGCTTAGGGCCCTATGTCTATGAGCAGTATTTC. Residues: CDSSLGPYVYEQYF.

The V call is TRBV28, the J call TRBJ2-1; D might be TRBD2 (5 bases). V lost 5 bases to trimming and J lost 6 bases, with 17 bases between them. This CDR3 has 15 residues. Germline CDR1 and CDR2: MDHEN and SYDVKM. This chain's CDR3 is CASSIPLAHCNEQFF. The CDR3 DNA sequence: TGTGCCAGCAGTATCCCCCTAGCCCACTGCAATGAGCAGTTCTTC.

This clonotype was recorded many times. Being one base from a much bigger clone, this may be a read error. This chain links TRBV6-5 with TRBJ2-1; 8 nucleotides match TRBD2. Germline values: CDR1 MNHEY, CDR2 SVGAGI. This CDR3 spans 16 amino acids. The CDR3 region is CAGSATSGGSYNEQFF. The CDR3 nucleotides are TGTGCCGGCAGTGCCACTAGCGGAGGTTCCTACAATGAGCAGTTCTTC.

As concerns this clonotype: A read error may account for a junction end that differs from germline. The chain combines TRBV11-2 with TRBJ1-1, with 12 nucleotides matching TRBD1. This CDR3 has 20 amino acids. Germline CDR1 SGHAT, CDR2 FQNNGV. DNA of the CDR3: TGTGCCAGCAGCGCTCGGGACAGGGGGCGCGAGAGGTGGAGTAACACTAAAGCTTCCTTT. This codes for CASSARDRGRERWSNTKASF. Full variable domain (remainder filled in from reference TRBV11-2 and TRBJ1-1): EAGVAQSPRYKIIEKRQSVAFWCNPISGHATLYWYQQILGQGPKLLIQFQNNGVVDDSQLPKDRFSAERLKGVDSTLKIQPAKLEDSAVYLCASSARDRGRERWSNTKASFGQGTRLTVV.

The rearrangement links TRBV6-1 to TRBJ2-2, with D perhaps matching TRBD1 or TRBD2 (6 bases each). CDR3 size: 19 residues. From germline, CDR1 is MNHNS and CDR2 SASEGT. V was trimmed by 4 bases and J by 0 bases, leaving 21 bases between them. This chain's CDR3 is CASSVTLPGGTANTGELFF. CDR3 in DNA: TGTGCCAGCAGTGTTACCCTTCCCGGGGGCACCGCGAACACCGGGGAGCTGTTTTTT.

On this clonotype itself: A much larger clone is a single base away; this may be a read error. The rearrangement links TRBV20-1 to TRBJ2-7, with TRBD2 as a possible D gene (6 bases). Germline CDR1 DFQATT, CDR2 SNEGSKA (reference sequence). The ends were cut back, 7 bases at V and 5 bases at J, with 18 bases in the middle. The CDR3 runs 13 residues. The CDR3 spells CSVPRLVRDEQYF. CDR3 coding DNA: TGCAGTGTTCCCAGACTAGTTAGGGACGAGCAGTACTTC.

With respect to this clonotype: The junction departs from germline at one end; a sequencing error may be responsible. The CDR3 here is CASSQAVTVGHISCEHYF. The CDR3 nucleotides read TGCGCCAGCAGCCAAGCTGTGACGGTGGGTCACATTAGCTGCGAGCATTACTTC. The chain combines TRBV4-3 with TRBJ2-7; D remains ambiguous. Germline V gene lookup returns CDR1 LGHNA and CDR2 YSLEER. The CDR3 runs to 18 residues.

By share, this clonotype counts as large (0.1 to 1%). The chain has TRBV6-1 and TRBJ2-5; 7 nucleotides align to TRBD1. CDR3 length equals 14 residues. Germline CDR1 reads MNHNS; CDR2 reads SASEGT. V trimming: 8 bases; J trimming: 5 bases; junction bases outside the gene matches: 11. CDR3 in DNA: TGTGCCAGCCGGGTCGGACAGGATAGGGAGACCCAGTACTTC. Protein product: CASRVGQDRETQYF.

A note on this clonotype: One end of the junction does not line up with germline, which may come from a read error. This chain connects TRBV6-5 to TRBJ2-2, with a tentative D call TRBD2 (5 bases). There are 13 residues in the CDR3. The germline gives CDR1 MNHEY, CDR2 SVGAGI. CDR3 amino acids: CASRRVRTGELFF. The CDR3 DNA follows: TGTGCTAGCAGGCGGGTACGGACCGGGGAGCTGTTTTTT.

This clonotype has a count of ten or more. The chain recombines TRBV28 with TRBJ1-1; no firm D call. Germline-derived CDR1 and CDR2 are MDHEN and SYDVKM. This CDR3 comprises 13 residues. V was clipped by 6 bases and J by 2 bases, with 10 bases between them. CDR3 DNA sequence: TGTGCCAGCAGGCTTTACCCCAACACTGAAGCTTTCTTT. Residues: CASRLYPNTEAFF.

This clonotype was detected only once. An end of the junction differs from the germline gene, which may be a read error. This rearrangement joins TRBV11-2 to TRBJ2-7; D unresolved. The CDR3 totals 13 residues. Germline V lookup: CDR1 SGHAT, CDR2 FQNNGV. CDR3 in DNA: TGTGTCAGCAATTTAGGCCCAAACTACGAGCAGTACTTC. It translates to CVSNLGPNYEQYF.

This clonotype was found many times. The CDR3 region has the DNA TGTGCCACCACCTTTCTGGGGGCCTGGGATGGCTACACCTTC. Translation gives CATTFLGAWDGYTF. The V call is TRBV28, the J call TRBJ1-2, with D possibly TRBD1 on 6 matching bases. This CDR3 is built from 14 residues. The germline gives CDR1 MDHEN, CDR2 SYDVKM. V was clipped by 10 bases and J by 6 bases, with 21 bases between them.

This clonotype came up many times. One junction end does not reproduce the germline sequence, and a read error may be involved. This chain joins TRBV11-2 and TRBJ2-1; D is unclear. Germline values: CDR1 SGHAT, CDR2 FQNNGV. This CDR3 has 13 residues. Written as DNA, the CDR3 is TGTGGCAGCAGCTTAGGCTCCTACAATGAGCAGTTCTTC. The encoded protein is CGSSLGSYNEQFF.

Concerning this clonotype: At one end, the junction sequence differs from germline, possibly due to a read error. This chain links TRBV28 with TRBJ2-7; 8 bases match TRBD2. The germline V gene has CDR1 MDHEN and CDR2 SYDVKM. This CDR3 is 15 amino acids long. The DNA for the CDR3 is TGTGCCAGCAATGCCTACGGGGGGGCCGACTACAAGCAGTACTTC. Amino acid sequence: CASNAYGGADYKQYF.

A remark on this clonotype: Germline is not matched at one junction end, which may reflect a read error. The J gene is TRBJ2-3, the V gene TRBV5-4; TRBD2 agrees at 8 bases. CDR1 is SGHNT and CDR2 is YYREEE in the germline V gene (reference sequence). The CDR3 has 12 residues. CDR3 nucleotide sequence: TGTGCCAGCAAAAGCGGGGGAGACACGCGGTATTTT. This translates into CASKSGGDTRYF.

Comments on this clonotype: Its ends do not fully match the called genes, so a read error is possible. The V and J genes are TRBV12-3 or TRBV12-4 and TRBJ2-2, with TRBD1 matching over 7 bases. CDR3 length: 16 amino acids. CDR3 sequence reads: CASSFIMQMDTGELFF. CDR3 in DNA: TGTGCCAGCAGTTTTATCATGCAGATGGACACAGGGGAACTGTTTTTT.